The clone carrying this T cell receptor (beta chain) was recorded only once. This sample stems from a study of blood T cell repertoires in COVID-19. Here immunoSEQ multiplex PCR was the method, and the copy in TCRdb shows in-frame clones only, minus some. The sample records tens of thousands of clones, approximately 86% being singletons. CDR3 length equals 17 residues. Germline lookup yields CDR1 MNHEY and CDR2 SVGEGT. The V end lost 0 bases, the J end lost 2 bases, and 14 bases lay between the germline ends. V gene TRBV6-2 or TRBV6-3 combines with J gene TRBJ1-5; D gene ambiguous. The sequence came from a man aged 50 or older with active COVID-19. Sequenced sample: peripheral blood. The CDR3 DNA sequence: TGTGCCAGCAGTTACTCATCGGGGAAGAAGGGCAATCAGCCCCAGCATTTT. This encodes CASSYSSGKKGNQPQHF.